These 4 T cell receptor beta chains share one sample of origin, sequenced in a study of cytomegalovirus exposure and HLA in healthy donors. The PCR was carried out with 60 Vbeta primers and 13 Jbeta primers. TCRdb's copy holds only in-frame clones and misses some; the assay was immunoSEQ multiplex PCR. The sample consists of approximately 93,000 clones, around 73% of them appearing once. The sample taken for sequencing was PBMCs. The receptor source for this set is a woman between 40 and 55 years old in good health and CMV-seronegative.

This CDR3 is CASSQDRDYGYTF. The DNA of the CDR3 is TGTGCCAGCAGCCAAGACAGGGACTATGGCTACACCTTC. The chain links TRBV4-2 to TRBJ1-2; perhaps TRBD1 as D (5 bases). Germline CDR1 reads LGHNA; CDR2 reads YNFKEQ. V was shortened by 0 bases and J by 3 bases, with 5 bases between the two germline ends. CDR3 size: 13 residues.

V and J are TRBV29-1 and TRBJ1-1; D is undetermined. Trimming stripped 3 bases from V and 3 bases from J, with 11 bases between. The CDR3 has 13 residues. Germline V gives CDR1 SQVTM, CDR2 ANQGSEA. The CDR3 nucleotides read TGCAGCGTTGATGGACGGGGAGACACTGAAGCTTTCTTT. Encoded protein: CSVDGRGDTEAFF.

The rearrangement joins TRBV15 to TRBJ2-2, with 7 bases lining up with TRBD1. Unmatched junction bases numbered 12, after V lost 5 bases and J lost 6 bases. Germline assignment: CDR1 LNHNV and CDR2 YYDKDF (reference sequence). This CDR3 has 16 residues. Here the CDR3 DNA reads TGTGCCACCAGCTCCTCTGAGGGGGCAGGGGCCGGGGAGCTGTTTTTT. As protein: CATSSSEGAGAGELFF.

The chain couples TRBV25-1 to TRBJ1-1; unclear D gene. CDR3 length: 14 amino acids. The germline CDR1 and CDR2 sequences are MGHDK and SYGVNS. With 0 bases removed from V and 0 bases from J, the gap between germline ends came to 5 bases. CDR3: CASSEYTMNTEAFF. The CDR3 nucleotides are TGTGCCAGCAGTGAATATACTATGAACACTGAAGCTTTCTTT.